This TCR beta chain appears in the sequencing data of a study of neurological immune-mediated disorders. Ten or more counts support this clonotype. The V and J ends lost 6 bases and 10 bases respectively, with 21 bases between them. In germline, CDR1 is DFQATT, CDR2 SNEGSKA (reference sequence). The CDR3 spans 13 residues. The unsorted libraries originated from 2 million PBMCs that had been stored at -80 C. TCRdb re-analysed the 5' RACE reads in MiXCR, keeping a single row per CDR3 protein. In the table there are tens of thousands of distinct CDR3 sequences, around 5.5% of which are singletons. The rearrangement uses TRBV20-1 and TRBJ1-2; D is possibly TRBD1 (5 bases). This TCR came from a young man with multiple sclerosis. Sequencing was performed on PBMCs. The CDR3 DNA reads TGCAGTGCGGACGCCGAGACAGCTTCCCCCTACACCTTC. Its protein product is CSADAETASPYTF.